The 4 T cell receptor beta chains below all came from one sample that was sequenced in a study of blood T cell repertoires in COVID-19. The repertoire was sequenced with immunoSEQ multiplex PCR; TCRdb's copy has only in-frame clones and lacks some. The sample consists of about 240,000 clones, roughly nine tenths of them appearing once. Sequencing was performed on peripheral blood. The receptors shown here come from a man aged 55 to 70 who had recovered from COVID-19.

This chain links TRBV6-5 with TRBJ1-1, with D perhaps TRBD1 (5 bases). This CDR3 is built from 13 residues. Germline loops: CDR1 MNHEY, CDR2 SVGAGI. Trimming removed 5 bases at V and 8 bases at J, with 15 bases between. The CDR3 spells CASSRTRGSEAFF. CDR3 DNA sequence: TGTGCCAGCAGTCGCACCCGGGGGAGCGAAGCTTTCTTT.

In this sample, this clone turned up once. This rearrangement joins TRBV5-1 to TRBJ2-7; D perhaps matches TRBD1 (5 bases). Germline CDR1 reads SGHRS; CDR2 reads YFSETQ. The V end was cut by 5 bases, the J end by 6 bases, with 18 bases between. The CDR3 covers 14 residues. CDR3 loop: CASSVQGSFGEQYF. The CDR3 DNA sequence: TGCGCCAGCAGTGTTCAGGGCTCTTTCGGCGAGCAGTACTTC.

The CDR3 nucleotides are TGTGCCAGCGGGGGGGGTAACTATGGCTACACCTTC. Translation gives CASGGGNYGYTF. The chain links TRBV6-6 to TRBJ1-2; a possible D gene is TRBD1 (5 bases). CDR3 length: 12 amino acids. Germline V gene data show CDR1 as MNHNY and CDR2 as SVGAGI (reference sequence). The V end was cut by 8 bases, the J end by 1 base, with 8 bases between.

The DNA for the CDR3 is TGCAGCGTCGGACAGGGTGCTTGGGGCGAGCAGTACTTC. This codes for CSVGQGAWGEQYF. The V gene is TRBV29-1, the J gene TRBJ2-7, with TRBD1 matching 8 bases. The CDR3 runs 13 residues. Germline lookup yields CDR1 SQVTM and CDR2 ANQGSEA. Unmatched junction bases numbered 10, after V lost 6 bases and J lost 6 bases.